The T cell receptor (beta chain) under discussion was sequenced for a study of graft-versus-host responses after intestinal transplantation (dated by TCRdb to the early 2020s). About the study as a whole: The transplants that recipients got were multivisceral, liver-intestinal, or isolated intestinal. A peak of at least 4% donor T cells among recipient peripheral blood mononuclear cells was the definition used for donor T cell macrochimerism. After intestinal transplantation, graft-versus-host and host-versus-graft alloreactive T cell clones in the graft, circulation and bone marrow were tracked using bulk TCR-beta CDR3 sequencing. Every recipient was given anti-thymocyte globulin induction, then maintenance tacrolimus and steroids for around three years. A cohort of about 25 intestinal transplant recipients, including one retransplant, was enrolled, and a few patients lacking pretransplant specimens were excluded. Rather than being sequenced by the commercial service, samples from a few later patients were sequenced in-house on an Illumina MiSeq and processed with MiXCR. To identify alloreactive clones, pre-transplant mixed lymphocyte reaction products were sequenced and compared with unstimulated pre-transplant donor and recipient T cells. Overall results and qualifications from the work: The conclusions were limited by the relatively low number and heterogeneity of the intestinal transplant patients. Early after transplant, peak levels of circulating GvH clones were found to be associated with declines in HvG clones. In patients with donor T cell macrochimerism, the allografts had high GvH to HvG T cell clonal ratios. GvH clones were detected in recipient bone marrow, and some appeared earlier in ileal mucosa or blood, consistent with an intestinal mucosal origin.

Turning to this clone: There is no known antigen for this receptor. It has no much larger one-base neighbor in the sample; base qualities were not kept.

Per the germline V gene (reference sequence), SSHAT is the CDR1 and FNYEAQ is the CDR2. The junction carries 8 bases between V and J, which are trimmed by 2 bases and 0 bases respectively. Counted from cysteine to phenylalanine, this CDR3 has 15 amino acids. Only the CDR3 region is kept as DNA, spanning 45 bases read in frame from base 1. The protocol used for the library was the immunoSEQ multiplex PCR assay. For most patients, genomic DNA was isolated with the Qiagen DNeasy Blood and Tissue Kit and shipped frozen to Adaptive Biotechnologies for TCR sequencing. For most patients, genomic DNA was subjected to high-throughput TCR-beta CDR3 sequencing by Adaptive Biotechnologies. The paper's data handling went like this. Adaptive's ImmunoSEQ software supplied the TCR sequencing data for more than 15 patients, while MiXCR and VDJtools were used to process a few other patients. To correct CD4 versus CD8 sorting errors, any sequence found in both subsets at a frequency ratio below 5:1 was removed. CDR3 nucleotide sequences shared between donor and recipient were removed because their origin could not be assigned. To count as alloreactive, a clone needed at least 2-fold expansion over unstimulated cells and a minimum CFSE-low frequency of 0.002% (template counts) or 0.001% (read counts). Clones were considered mappable if detected in sequenced pre-transplant spleen, lymph node, or MLR CFSE-low populations of the donor or recipient. Cumulative frequency of alloreactive clones was calculated as a percentage of all sequences weighted by copy number. This is the immuneACCESS table as TCRdb keeps it, with only in-frame sequences that have V and J called. A part of the clones is gone; compared with another copy, unresolved V genes explain less than half, and the rest is unexplained. For V, J and clone size, that table is used; D and trimming come from the DNA. This sample is represented by 130,000 or so clones; around nine tenths of them were singletons. Around 0.16% of the sample belongs to the ten largest clones.

What the time point label conveys for this sample: cells obtained before transplantation from donor or recipient. CD3+CD4+ and CD3+CD8+ populations were FACS-sorted from unstimulated pre-transplant donor and recipient cells taken from spleen or lymph nodes. This TCR was recovered from a human donor who received an intestinal transplant. The rearranged segments are TRBV7-7 and TRBJ2-1; TRBD2 is a possible D gene, resting on 5 matching bases. The sequencing here drew on unstimulated CD4+ T cells sorted from spleen or lymph node cells, taken before intestinal transplant. The CDR3 corresponds to CASSLTGSSYNEQFF. In nucleotides, the sequence is TGTGCCAGCAGCTTAACGGGGAGCTCCTACAATGAGCAGTTCTTC.